The rows below give T cell receptor beta chains drawn from one sample of a study of Ad26.COV2.S vaccination and SARS-CoV-2 variants. Generated by immunoSEQ multiplex PCR, the TCRdb table keeps only in-frame clones and is missing some. The repertoire holds fewer than 500,000 clones, with about 93% as singletons. The sample in question was peripheral blood, obtained in a trial of Ad26.COV2.S vaccine versus placebo. Receptor source: a person aged 18-60 years who received the Ad26.COV2.S COVID-19 vaccine or a placebo. Both conserved end residues are part of each CDR3. A D gene is named only where the DNA matches it firmly. Clone size is stated in some rows and not others, as once, few, many or a class when expanded.

CDR3nt,CDR3aa,v_gene,abundance,d_gene,j_gene
TGTGCCAGCACCCCAGGAGGAGAGACCCAGTACTTC,CASTPGGETQYF,TRBV12-3/TRBV12-4,-,-,TRBJ2-5
TGTGCCAGTCCTATCCGGGACACCCACTACGAGCAGTACTTC,CASPIRDTHYEQYF,TRBV21-1,-,-,TRBJ2-7
TGTGCCAGCAATCAGGAAGCGCGGTACGAGCAGTACTTC,CASNQEARYEQYF,TRBV2,-,-,TRBJ2-7
TGTGCCAGCAGCGCCGATTACCCGGGACAGGGCTCAAGAAACACCATATATTTT,CASSADYPGQGSRNTIYF,TRBV9,-,TRBD1,TRBJ1-3
TGTGCCAGCAACAACCAAGCCTACGAGCAGTACTTC,CASNNQAYEQYF,TRBV28,-,-,TRBJ2-7
TGTGCCAGCAGCGTGGGACTAGCGGGAGATGAGCAGTACTTC,CASSVGLAGDEQYF,TRBV9,once,TRBD2,TRBJ2-7
TGTGCCAGCAGCGTTTGGTCGGGGAACTCTGGGGCCAACGTCCTGACTTTC,CASSVWSGNSGANVLTF,TRBV9,-,-,TRBJ2-6
TGTGCCACCCTTACCACCGGGACAGGGGGGCTCTGGTCCTACAATGAGCAGTTCTTC,CATLTTGTGGLWSYNEQFF,TRBV27,-,TRBD1,TRBJ2-1
TGTGCCAGCAGTCAAAGACTAGCGGGATATAACACAGATACGCAGTATTTT,CASSQRLAGYNTDTQYF,TRBV6-6,-,TRBD2,TRBJ2-3
TGTGCCAGCAGCGTAGGTGCAGGGGGCCCTTCTGGAAACACCATATATTTT,CASSVGAGGPSGNTIYF,TRBV9,-,TRBD1,TRBJ1-3
TGTGCCAGCAGCTTGAATCTAGCTAACAATGAGCAGTTCTTC,CASSLNLANNEQFF,TRBV7-8,few,-,TRBJ2-1
TGTGCCAGCAGTTTAACACTAGCGGAGCAGTTCTTC,CASSLTLAEQFF,TRBV28,once,TRBD2,TRBJ2-1
TGCGCCAGCAGCACTGACACCTCTGGAAACACCATATATTTT,CASSTDTSGNTIYF,TRBV5-1,-,-,TRBJ1-3
TGTGCCAGCAGCCAAGTTAGCCCGAGGACTAGCTCCTACGAGCAGTACTTC,CASSQVSPRTSSYEQYF,TRBV4-2,-,TRBD2,TRBJ2-7
TGTGCCAGCAGCTTAGGGAGGAGGAGGGCGGAGATCCAGTACTTC,CASSLGRRRAEIQYF,TRBV11-2,-,-,TRBJ2-5
TGTGCCAGCAGCCCGAGGCCGGGACAGGAATACATGAACACTGAAGCTTTCTTT,CASSPRPGQEYMNTEAFF,TRBV5-8,-,TRBD1,TRBJ1-1
TGCGCCAGCAGTCCGGGACAGTACTTGAATGAGCAGTTCTTC,CASSPGQYLNEQFF,TRBV10-2,-,TRBD1,TRBJ2-1
TGTGCCAGCAGCGTAGAGGCCGACGGACTAGCGGGATCTCACGAGCAGTACTTC,CASSVEADGLAGSHEQYF,TRBV9,-,TRBD2,TRBJ2-7
TGCGCCAGCAGCCAACGTAGTGTCGACAATGAGCAGTTCTTC,CASSQRSVDNEQFF,TRBV4-1,-,-,TRBJ2-1